The subject of this entry is one TCR beta chain. This entry is derived from a study of blood T cell repertoires in COVID-19. Whole-study context: The origin of the acute and convalescent COVID-19 samples was the United States, Italy and Spain. T cells, B-cell-depleted T cells, or PBMCs supplied cDNA or gDNA.

In the study's own analysis: Researchers report that nucleated cell counts were estimated from reference gene primer amplification. TCRdb's table, derived via immunoSEQ multiplex PCR, lists solely in-frame clones and lacks some. V, J and clone size reflect that table, while D and trimming were determined from the DNA. The sample has under 85,000 clones, roughly 84% seen once; the top ten hold roughly 4%. The CDR3 contains 13 residues. CDR1 is MNHEY and CDR2 is SVGEGT in the germline V gene. V was cut by 1 base and J by 7 bases, with 5 bases left in between. This clonotype was obtained from a man aged 45 to 65 with acute or convalescent COVID-19. The sequencing sample was made of peripheral blood. This chain uses TRBV6-2 or TRBV6-3 with TRBJ1-6; D remains unclear. The CDR3 DNA is TGTGCCAGCAGTTACTGGGCGAATTCACCCCTCCACTTT. It yields the protein CASSYWANSPLHF.